This T cell receptor beta chain emerged from a study of T cell clones after liver transplantation. Study-wide context: A pre-transplant mixed lymphocyte reaction with TCRbeta sequencing defined graft-donor-reactive clones followed in post-transplant blood.

Study conclusions and caveats: The donor-reactive repertoire was only partly measurable in two subjects, lacking donor cells. A larger donor-reactive than third-party decline suggested partial antigen-specific deletion.

Clones were read by immunoSEQ multiplex PCR, and TCRdb kept only the in-frame ones, dropping some. The sample records about 120,000 clones, 90% being singletons. V was clipped by 6 bases and J by 6 bases; unmatched bases: 16. The germline CDR1 and CDR2 sequences are SQVTM and ANQGSEA. The CDR3 loop spans 16 amino acids. Of note for this clone: The antigen is unknown.

This TCR was sampled from a human patient who received a liver transplant. The T cells may partly be graft donor cells. The rearrangement joins TRBV29-1 to TRBJ2-5, with 10 bases that match TRBD2. Source: CD4+ T cells from blood, taken 12 months after liver transplant. This CDR3 is CSVGALSSGSRQTQYF. The CDR3 coding sequence is TGCAGCGTGGGCGCCTTGTCTAGCGGGAGTAGACAGACCCAGTACTTC.